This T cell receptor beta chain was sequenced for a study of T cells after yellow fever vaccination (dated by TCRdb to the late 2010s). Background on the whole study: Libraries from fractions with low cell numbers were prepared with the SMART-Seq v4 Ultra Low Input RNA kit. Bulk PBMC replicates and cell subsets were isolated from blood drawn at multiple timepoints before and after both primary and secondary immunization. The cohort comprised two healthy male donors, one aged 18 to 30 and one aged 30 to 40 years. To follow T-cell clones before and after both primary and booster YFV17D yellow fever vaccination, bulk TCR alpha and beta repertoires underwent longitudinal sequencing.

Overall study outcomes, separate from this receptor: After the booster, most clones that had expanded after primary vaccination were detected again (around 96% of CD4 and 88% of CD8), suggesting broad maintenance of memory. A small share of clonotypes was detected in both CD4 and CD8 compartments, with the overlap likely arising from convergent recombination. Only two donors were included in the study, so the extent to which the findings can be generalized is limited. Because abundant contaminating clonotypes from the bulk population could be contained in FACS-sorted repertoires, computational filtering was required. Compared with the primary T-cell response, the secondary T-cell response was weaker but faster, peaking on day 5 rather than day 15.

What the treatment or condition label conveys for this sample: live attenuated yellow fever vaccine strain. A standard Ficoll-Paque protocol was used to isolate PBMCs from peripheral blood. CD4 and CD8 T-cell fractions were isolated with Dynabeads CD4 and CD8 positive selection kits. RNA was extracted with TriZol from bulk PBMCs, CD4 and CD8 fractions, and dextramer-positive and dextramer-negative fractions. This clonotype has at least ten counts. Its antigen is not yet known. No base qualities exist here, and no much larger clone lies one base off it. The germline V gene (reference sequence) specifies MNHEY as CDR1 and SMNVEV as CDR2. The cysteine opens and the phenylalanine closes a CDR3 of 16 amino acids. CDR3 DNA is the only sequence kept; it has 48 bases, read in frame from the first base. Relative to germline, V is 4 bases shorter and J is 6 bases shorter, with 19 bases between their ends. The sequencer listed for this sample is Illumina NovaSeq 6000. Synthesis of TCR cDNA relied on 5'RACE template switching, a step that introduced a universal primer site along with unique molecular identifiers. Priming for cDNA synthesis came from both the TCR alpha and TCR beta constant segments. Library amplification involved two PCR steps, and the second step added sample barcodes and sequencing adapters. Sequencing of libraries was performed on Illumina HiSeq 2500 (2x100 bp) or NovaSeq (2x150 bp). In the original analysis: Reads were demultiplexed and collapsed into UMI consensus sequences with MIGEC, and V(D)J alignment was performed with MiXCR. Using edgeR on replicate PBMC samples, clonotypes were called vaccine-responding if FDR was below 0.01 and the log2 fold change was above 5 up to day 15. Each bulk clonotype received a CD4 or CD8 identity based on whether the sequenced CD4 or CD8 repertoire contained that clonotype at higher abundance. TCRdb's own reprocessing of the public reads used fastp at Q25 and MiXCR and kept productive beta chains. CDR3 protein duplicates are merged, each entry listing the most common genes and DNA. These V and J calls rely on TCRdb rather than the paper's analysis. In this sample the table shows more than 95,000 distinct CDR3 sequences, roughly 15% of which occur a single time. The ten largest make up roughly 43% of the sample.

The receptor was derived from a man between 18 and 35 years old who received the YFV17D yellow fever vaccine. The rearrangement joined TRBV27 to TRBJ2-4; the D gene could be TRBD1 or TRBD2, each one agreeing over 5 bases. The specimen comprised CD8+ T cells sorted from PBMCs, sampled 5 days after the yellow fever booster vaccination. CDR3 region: CASSSGTDPGGNIQYF. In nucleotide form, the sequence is TGTGCCAGCAGTTCGGGGACCGACCCCGGAGGAAACATTCAGTACTTC.